A single sample is the source of the 17 T cell receptor beta chains below, sequenced in a study of T-cell memory formation after mild COVID-19. TCRdb independently ran MiXCR on the 5' RACE reads; one entry per CDR3 protein. Among around 530,000 distinct CDR3 sequences listed, about a fifth were seen once. Source material: PBMCs or a T cell subset sorted from them (not recorded which). The receptor source for this set is an adult woman who had mild COVID-19 (a few samples of this study predate the infection). Cell type and time point are not known.

This clonotype appeared a few times. This chain uses TRBV24-1 with TRBJ2-2; 7 positions agree with TRBD2. Germline V lookup: CDR1 KGHDR, CDR2 SFDVKD. CDR3 length: 15 residues. The J segment lost 5 bases and the V segment lost 5 bases, leaving 7 bases of the junction unmatched. The CDR3 DNA reads TGTGCCACCAGTGCCGGGACTACTGAAACCGGGGAGCTGTTTTTT. Its translation: CATSAGTTETGELFF.

The chain has TRBV20-1 and TRBJ2-5; 14 nucleotides align to TRBD2. Germline CDR1 DFQATT, CDR2 SNEGSKA (reference sequence). The V segment lost 5 bases and the J segment 4 bases; nucleotides outside the gene matches: 6. CDR3 size: 15 residues. Here the CDR3 reads CSARRGLAGGETQYF. CDR3 nucleotide sequence: TGCAGTGCTCGCCGCGGACTAGCGGGAGGAGAGACCCAGTACTTC.

V usage is TRBV10-2 and J usage is TRBJ1-2; possibly TRBD1 for D (5 bases). This CDR3 has 17 residues. V was clipped by 6 bases and J by 0 bases, with 20 bases between them. CDR1 WSHSY and CDR2 SAAADI come from the germline V gene. CDR3 loop: CASRGRSGSGSNYGYTF. For the CDR3, the DNA is TGCGCCAGCAGGGGACGCTCCGGGTCGGGGTCTAACTATGGCTACACCTTC.

The rearrangement joins TRBV20-1 to TRBJ1-4; 7 nucleotides line up with TRBD1. CDR1 is DFQATT and CDR2 is SNEGSKA in the germline V gene (reference sequence). V lost 1 base to trimming and J lost 0 bases; unmatched junction nucleotides: 2. The CDR3 length is 15 residues. Written as DNA, the CDR3 is TGCAGTGCTAGAGTCACAGGGGCAACTAATGAAAAACTGTTTTTT. Translated: CSARVTGATNEKLFF.

The chain combines TRBV5-1 with TRBJ2-2; the match to TRBD2 covers 8 bases. This CDR3 region has 15 residues. V shed 0 bases, J shed 5 bases, and the junction held 3 bases outside the gene matches. CDR1 and CDR2 (germline): SGHRS, YFSETQ. CDR3 protein: CASSLAGRETGELFF. The DNA for the CDR3 is TGCGCCAGCAGCTTGGCCGGGAGGGAAACCGGGGAGCTGTTTTTT.

This clonotype has ten or more counts. The V call is TRBV24-1, the J call TRBJ2-1; D might be TRBD1 (6 bases). Germline V lookup: CDR1 KGHDR, CDR2 SFDVKD. V was pared by 4 bases and J by 5 bases, with 11 bases between. This CDR3 contains 14 residues. This CDR3 reads CATSDHGTNNEQFF. In DNA, the CDR3 is TGTGCCACCAGTGACCACGGGACAAACAATGAGCAGTTCTTC.

This chain joins TRBV15 and TRBJ1-5, with 7 bases matching TRBD1. Germline CDR1 LNHNV, CDR2 YYDKDF (reference sequence). V was clipped by 1 base and J by 2 bases; unmatched bases: 5. The CDR3 covers 16 residues. CDR3 sequence: CATSRGTGGGNQPQHF. In DNA form, the CDR3 reads TGTGCCACCAGCAGAGGGACAGGCGGCGGCAATCAGCCCCAGCATTTT.

A note on this clonotype: An end of the junction does not agree with germline; a read error may underlie this. This chain connects TRBV12-3 or TRBV12-4 to TRBJ2-7, with 9 bases that match TRBD1. The CDR3 totals 13 residues. The CDR3 coding sequence is TGTGCCAGCAGTTTCTCGTTTGGGGGGACAGGGCGCTTC. It specifies CASSFSFGGTGRF.

This clonotype was seen only a few times. The CDR3 bases are TGTGCCAGCAGTGCCTTAGGACAGGATTACAATGAGCAGTTCTTC. It translates to CASSALGQDYNEQFF. The gene calls are TRBV28 and TRBJ2-1, with TRBD1 identical over 7 bases. The trim removed 5 bases at V and 4 bases at J, leaving 8 bases unmatched. CDR1 is MDHEN and CDR2 is SYDVKM in the germline V gene. The CDR3 is 15 amino acids.

The rearrangement links TRBV7-9 to TRBJ1-6; D might be TRBD1 (5 bases). The CDR3 extends over 15 amino acids. From germline, CDR1 is SEHNR and CDR2 FQNEAQ (reference sequence). The V and J ends lost 6 bases and 7 bases respectively, with 16 bases between them. CDR3 loop: CASSATPGANSPLHF. CDR3 DNA sequence: TGTGCCAGCAGTGCAACCCCCGGGGCCAATTCACCCCTCCACTTT.

This clonotype was detected only a few times. The chain joins TRBV28 to TRBJ2-6; D not certain. Germline V gene lookup returns CDR1 MDHEN and CDR2 SYDVKM. The CDR3 sequence is 14 residues long. Trimming stripped 7 bases from V and 3 bases from J, with 10 bases between. The DNA of the CDR3 is TGTGCCAGCACCCCAGTGGGTGGGGCCAACGTCCTGACTTTC. This gives the protein CASTPVGGANVLTF. Supplemented by reference TRBV28 and TRBJ2-6, the full variable domain reads DVKVTQSSRYLVKRTGEKVFLECVQDMDHENMFWYRQDPGLGLRLIYFSYDVKMKEKGDIPEGYSVSREKKERFSLILESASTNQTSMYLCASTPVGGANVLTFGAGSRLTVL.

The chain employs TRBV5-5 and TRBJ2-6; 8 nucleotides match TRBD1. The V gene end was trimmed by 2 bases and the J gene end by 4 bases; junction bases not matched to a gene: 5. This CDR3 comprises 16 residues. The germline CDR1 and CDR2 sequences are SGHKS and YYEKEE (reference sequence). The DNA for the CDR3 is TGTGCCAGCAGCTTTAGGACAGGGACCGGGGCCAACGTCCTGACTTTC. Amino acids: CASSFRTGTGANVLTF. Using reference TRBV5-5 and TRBJ2-6 for the parts outside the CDR3, the full variable domain is DAGVTQSPTHLIKTRGQQVTLRCSPISGHKSVSWYQQVLGQGPQFIFQYYEKEERGRGNFPDRFSARQFPNYSSELNVNALLLGDSALYLCASSFRTGTGANVLTFGAGSRLTVL.

J is TRBJ2-7 and V is TRBV4-1, with D maybe TRBD1 (6 bases). The CDR3 is made up of 15 amino acids. Trimming took 4 bases from V and 2 from J, leaving 15 bases between them. Germline assignment: CDR1 MGHRA and CDR2 YSYEKL. The CDR3 DNA is TGCGCCAGCAGCCCCTTGTGGTCAGGGGCCTACGAGCAGTACTTC. Residues: CASSPLWSGAYEQYF.

This clonotype has ten or more counts. V is TRBV4-2 and J is TRBJ2-2; D unresolved. The CDR3 spans 17 residues. V gave up 4 bases and J gave up 5 bases, with 20 bases separating them. The germline V gene encodes CDR1 LGHNA and CDR2 YNFKEQ. The CDR3 DNA sequence: TGTGCCAGCAGCCTTGGCCGACTGTCTAGGCAGACCGGGGAGCTGTTTTTT. Protein: CASSLGRLSRQTGELFF.

This clonotype was seen a handful of times. The chain has TRBV6-2 or TRBV6-3 and TRBJ1-5, with unresolved D. V lost 6 bases to trimming and J lost 6 bases, with 21 bases between them. The CDR3 has 16 residues. Germline V gives CDR1 MNHEY, CDR2 SVGEGT. CDR3 coding DNA: TGTGCCAGCAGCAAAGGACGGGCCTTGAGGAGTCAGCCCCAGCATTTT. Its translation: CASSKGRALRSQPQHF.

This clonotype was observed a handful of times. The V call is TRBV7-9, the J call TRBJ2-6, with 11 bases matching TRBD2. Germline V gene sequence: CDR1 SEHNR, CDR2 FQNEAQ (reference sequence). This CDR3 is 17 amino acids long. With V trimmed by 10 bases and J by 1 base, 9 bases remained unmatched. The CDR3 bases are TGTGCCATCCTTCAGACTAGCGGGATTTCTGGGGCCAACGTCCTGACTTTC. It is translated as CAILQTSGISGANVLTF.

In this sample, this clonotype turned up a few times. The chain couples TRBV7-9 to TRBJ2-3; D may be TRBD2 (6 bases). The CDR3 sequence is 19 residues long. V lost 0 bases, J lost 4 bases, and 23 bases lay in between. Germline V lookup: CDR1 SEHNR, CDR2 FQNEAQ (reference sequence). The chain's CDR3 is CASSLAVYSRHRRADTQYF. CDR3 sequence (DNA): TGTGCCAGCAGCTTAGCCGTCTATTCTCGACACAGGAGGGCAGATACGCAGTATTTT.